The T cell receptor beta chain under discussion was sequenced for a study of identical twins. TCRdb independently ran MiXCR on the 5' RACE reads; one entry per CDR3 protein. The table has 540,000 or so distinct CDR3 sequences, 20% to 25% seen once. This clonotype was counted between two and nine times. V lost 1 base to trimming and J lost 4 bases, with 7 bases between them. The CDR3 has 13 residues. From germline, CDR1 is SGHTA and CDR2 FQGTGA. This sample also appeared in a second study, on yellow fever vaccine responses in identical twins.

The sequence came from a woman aged 18 to 35 in good health. Sequencing was performed on CD4+ T cells sorted from blood. The V gene is TRBV7-3, the J gene TRBJ2-5, with D maybe TRBD2 (5 bases). DNA of the CDR3: TGTGCCAGCAGCTTAAATGGAGGAGAGACCCAGTACTTC. This gives the protein CASSLNGGETQYF.